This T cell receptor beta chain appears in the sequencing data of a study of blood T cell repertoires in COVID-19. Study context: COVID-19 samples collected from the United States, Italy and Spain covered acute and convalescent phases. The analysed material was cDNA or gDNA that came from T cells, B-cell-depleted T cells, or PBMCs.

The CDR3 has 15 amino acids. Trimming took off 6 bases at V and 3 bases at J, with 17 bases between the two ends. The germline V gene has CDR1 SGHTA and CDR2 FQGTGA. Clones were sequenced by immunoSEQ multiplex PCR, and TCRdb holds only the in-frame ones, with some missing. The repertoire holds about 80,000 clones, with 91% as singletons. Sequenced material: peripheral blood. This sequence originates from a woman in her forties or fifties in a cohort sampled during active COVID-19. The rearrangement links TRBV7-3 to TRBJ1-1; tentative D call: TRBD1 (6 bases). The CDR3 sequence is CASRKIRDTDTEAFF. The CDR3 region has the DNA TGTGCCAGCAGGAAAATACGGGACACCGACACTGAAGCTTTCTTT.